This TCR beta chain appears in the sequencing data of a study of T cell repertoires in cytomegalovirus infection. In the study overall: Matching HLA type, along with CMV infection, was indicated by public TCR beta signatures. Study-wide results and limits: Adding up the frequency of public TCR beta families identified people who carried CMV plus the relevant HLA. HLA-C-restricted CMV-specific TCR beta clonotypes prevailed in the ex vivo response.

Worth noting for this clonotype: Its antigen is currently unknown.

The junction had 6 bases not matched to a gene; V was cut back by 5 bases and J by 0 bases. Germline loops: CDR1 MDHEN, CDR2 SYDVKM. The CDR3 loop spans 15 amino acids. TCRdb used MiXCR to reprocess the reads, holding one entry per CDR3 protein. This sample has approximately 260,000 distinct CDR3 sequences, with about a sixth found just once. The TCR originated in a human donor in good health (CMV status not recorded). Some clones in this sample may be carry-over from other donors' samples. Sequencing was carried out using CD8+ T cells from PBMCs. The chain carries TRBV28 and TRBJ1-2; 7 nucleotides agree with TRBD1. CDR3 loop: CASSMTGPANYGYTF. DNA for the CDR3: TGTGCCAGCAGTATGACAGGGCCCGCTAACTATGGCTACACCTTC.